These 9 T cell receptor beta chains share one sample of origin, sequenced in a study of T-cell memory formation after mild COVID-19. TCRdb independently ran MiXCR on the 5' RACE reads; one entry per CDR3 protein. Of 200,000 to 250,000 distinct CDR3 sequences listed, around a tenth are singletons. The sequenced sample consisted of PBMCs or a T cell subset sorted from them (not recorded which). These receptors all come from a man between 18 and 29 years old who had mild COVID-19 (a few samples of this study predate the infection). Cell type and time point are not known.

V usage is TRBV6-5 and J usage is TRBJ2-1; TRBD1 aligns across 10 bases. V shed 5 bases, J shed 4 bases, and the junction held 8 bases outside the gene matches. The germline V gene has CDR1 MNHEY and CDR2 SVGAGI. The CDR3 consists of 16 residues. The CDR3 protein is CASSRSPGQGYNEQFF. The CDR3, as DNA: TGTGCCAGCAGTCGGAGTCCGGGACAGGGGTACAATGAGCAGTTCTTC.

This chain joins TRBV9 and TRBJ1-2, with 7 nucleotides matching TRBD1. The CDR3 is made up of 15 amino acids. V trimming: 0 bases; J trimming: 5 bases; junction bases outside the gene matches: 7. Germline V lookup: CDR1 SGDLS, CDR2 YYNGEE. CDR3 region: CASSVGGQEGYGYTF. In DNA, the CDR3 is TGTGCCAGCAGCGTAGGTGGACAGGAGGGGTATGGCTACACCTTC.

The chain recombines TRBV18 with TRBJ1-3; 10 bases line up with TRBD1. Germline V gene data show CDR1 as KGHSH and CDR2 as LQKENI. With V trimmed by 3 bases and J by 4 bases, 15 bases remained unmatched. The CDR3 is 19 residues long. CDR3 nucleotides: TGTGCCAGCTCACCGGCGACCGTAGGGACAGGGGTCCTCGGAAACACCATATATTTT. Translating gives CASSPATVGTGVLGNTIYF.

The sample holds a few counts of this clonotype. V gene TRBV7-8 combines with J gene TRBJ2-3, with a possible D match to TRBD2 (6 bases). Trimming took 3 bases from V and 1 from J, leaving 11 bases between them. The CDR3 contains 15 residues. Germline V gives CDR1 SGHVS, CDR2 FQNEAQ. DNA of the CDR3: TGTGCCAGCAGCTTGGGGGGATTTGGCACAGATACGCAGTATTTT. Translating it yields CASSLGGFGTDTQYF.

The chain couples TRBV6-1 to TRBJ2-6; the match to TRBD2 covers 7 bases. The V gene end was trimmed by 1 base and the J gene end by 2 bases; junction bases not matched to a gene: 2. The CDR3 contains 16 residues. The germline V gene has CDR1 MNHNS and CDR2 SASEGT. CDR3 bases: TGTGCCAGCAGTGAAGTGGGGGGGACTGGGGCCAACGTCCTGACTTTC. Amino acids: CASSEVGGTGANVLTF.

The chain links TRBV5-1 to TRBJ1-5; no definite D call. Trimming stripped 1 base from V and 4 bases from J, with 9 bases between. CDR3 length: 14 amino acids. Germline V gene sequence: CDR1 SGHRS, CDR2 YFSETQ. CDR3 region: CASSLSPGNQPQHF. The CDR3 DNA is TGCGCCAGCAGCTTGTCTCCGGGTAATCAGCCCCAGCATTTT.

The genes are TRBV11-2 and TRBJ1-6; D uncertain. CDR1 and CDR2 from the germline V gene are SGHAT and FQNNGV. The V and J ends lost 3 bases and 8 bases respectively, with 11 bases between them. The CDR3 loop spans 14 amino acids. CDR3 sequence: CASSFWAVDSPLHF. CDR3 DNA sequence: TGTGCCAGCAGCTTTTGGGCAGTAGATTCACCCCTCCACTTT.

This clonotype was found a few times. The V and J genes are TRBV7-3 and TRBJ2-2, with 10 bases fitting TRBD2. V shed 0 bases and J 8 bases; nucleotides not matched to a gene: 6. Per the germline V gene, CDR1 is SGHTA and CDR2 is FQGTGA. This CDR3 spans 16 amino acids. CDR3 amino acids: CASSLTSGGAGGELFF. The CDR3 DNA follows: TGTGCCAGCAGCTTAACCAGCGGGGGGGCCGGTGGGGAGCTGTTTTTT.

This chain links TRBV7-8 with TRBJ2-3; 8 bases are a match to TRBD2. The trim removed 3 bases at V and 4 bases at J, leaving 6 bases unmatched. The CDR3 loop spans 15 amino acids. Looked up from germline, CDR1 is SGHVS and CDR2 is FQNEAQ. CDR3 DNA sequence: TGTGCCAGCAGCTTTCTCGGGGGGGCCGCAGATACGCAGTATTTT. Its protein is CASSFLGGAADTQYF.